The 20 T cell receptor beta chains presented below share a single source sample, sequenced in a study of neoadjuvant anti-PD-1 for oral cavity cancer. Data came from immunoSEQ multiplex PCR; TCRdb stores just in-frame clones and leaves some out. Of 7,600 or so clones listed, 55% to 70% were seen once; the top ten hold less than 4%. As to time point: after neoadjuvant nivolumab, at surgical resection. The source material was PBMCs, sampled after nivolumab (anti-PD-1) treatment. Receptor source: a person aged 40-85 years with oral cavity squamous cell carcinoma.

CDR3 region: CASSLSGGPYEQYF. The CDR3 bases are TGCGCCAGCAGCTTGTCAGGTGGGCCCTACGAGCAGTACTTC. The chain couples TRBV5-1 to TRBJ2-7; D remains ambiguous. Trimming left V 1 base short and J 2 bases short, with 10 bases between. The germline gives CDR1 SGHRS, CDR2 YFSETQ. There are 14 residues in the CDR3. The complete variable domain, with remaining parts taken from reference TRBV5-1 and TRBJ2-7, reads KAGVTQTPRYLIKTRGQQVTLSCSPISGHRSVSWYQQTPGQGLQFLFEYFSETQRNKGNFPGRFSGRQFSNSRSEMNVSTLELGDSALYLCASSLSGGPYEQYFGPGTRLTVT.

V and J are TRBV7-9 and TRBJ2-5; D ambiguous. Germline V gene data show CDR1 as SEHNR and CDR2 as FQNEAQ (reference sequence). Trimming removed 1 base from V and 5 bases from J, with 8 bases in between. CDR3 length: 13 residues. This chain's CDR3 is CASSLGLLETQYF. For the CDR3, the DNA is TGTGCCAGCAGCTTAGGATTATTGGAGACCCAGTACTTC. The variable domain in full, with the rest retrieved from reference TRBV7-9 and TRBJ2-5, is DTGVSQNPRHKITKRGQNVTFRCDPISEHNRLYWYRQTLGQGPEFLTYFQNEAQLEKSRLLSDRFSAERPKGSFSTLEIQRTEQGDSAMYLCASSLGLLETQYFGPGTRLLVL.

This clone has only a few counts. The chain links TRBV5-1 to TRBJ1-1; tentatively, D is TRBD1 (6 bases). The V gene's germline CDR1 is SGHRS and CDR2 YFSETQ. Trimming shortened V by 0 bases and J by 1 base, and 10 bases separated the two germline ends. The CDR3 spans 15 residues. CDR3 in DNA: TGCGCCAGCAGCTTGGCGGGGGGACAGAACACTGAAGCTTTCTTT. It encodes CASSLAGGQNTEAFF.

This chain links TRBV18 with TRBJ1-6, with D possibly matching TRBD1 (6 bases). The CDR3 runs 15 residues. V lost 3 bases and J 5 bases, leaving 11 bases between the germline ends. CDR1 and CDR2 from the germline V gene are KGHSH and LQKENI. CDR3 bases: TGTGCCAGCTCACCGAGGACAGATGATAATTCACCCCTCCACTTT. Residues: CASSPRTDDNSPLHF.

Here the CDR3 reads CASSVGSPDTQYF. In DNA form, the CDR3 reads TGTGCCAGCAGCGTAGGGAGCCCAGATACGCAGTATTTT. The V and J genes are TRBV9 and TRBJ2-3; no clear D. The CDR3 has 13 residues. The ends were cut back, 0 bases at V and 4 bases at J, with 6 bases in the middle. Germline assignment: CDR1 SGDLS and CDR2 YYNGEE.

The DNA of the CDR3 is TGTGCCAGCAGCTTTGCAACGGGGTATCAGCCCCAGCATTTT. This sequence encodes CASSFATGYQPQHF. The chain links TRBV12-1 to TRBJ1-5. TRBV12-1 is described as a pseudogene. The CDR3 contains 14 residues.

The chain links TRBV5-1 to TRBJ1-2; D not certain. CDR3 length equals 15 residues. In germline, CDR1 is SGHRS, CDR2 YFSETQ. Trimming cost V 0 bases and J 4 bases, with 13 bases left between them. The CDR3 here is CASSLDPTRSYGYTF. CDR3 in DNA: TGCGCCAGCAGCTTGGATCCCACGCGCAGCTATGGCTACACCTTC.

This chain links TRBV6-5 with TRBJ2-2; D is undetermined. Germline CDR1 reads MNHEY; CDR2 reads SVGAGI. The V end lost 0 bases, the J end lost 4 bases, and 6 bases lay between the germline ends. The CDR3 spans 14 residues. CDR3 sequence: CASSYSLATGELFF. CDR3 coding DNA: TGTGCCAGCAGTTACTCGTTAGCCACCGGGGAGCTGTTTTTT.

The rearrangement links TRBV19 to TRBJ2-2; tentative D call: TRBD2 (6 bases). Trimming cost V 6 bases and J 1 base, with 15 bases left between them. The CDR3 is made up of 16 amino acids. Germline lookup yields CDR1 LNHDA and CDR2 SQIVND (reference sequence). The CDR3 here is CASRGGSGKNTGELFF. DNA for the CDR3: TGTGCCAGTAGGGGGGGATCGGGGAAGAACACCGGGGAGCTGTTTTTT.

Only a few counts were recorded for this clone. The chain links TRBV5-1 to TRBJ2-1, with 9 nucleotides matching TRBD1. This CDR3 spans 15 amino acids. J gave up 4 bases and V 6 bases, and 8 bases lay outside the gene matches. From germline, CDR1 is SGHRS and CDR2 YFSETQ. CDR3 bases: TGCGCCAGCACTCTGACAGGGGGGTCTTACAATGAGCAGTTCTTC. Its translation is CASTLTGGSYNEQFF.

The chain uses TRBV19 and TRBJ2-7; 8 bases fit TRBD2. The CDR3 extends over 15 amino acids. CDR1 and CDR2 from the germline V gene are LNHDA and SQIVND (reference sequence). V shed 6 bases, J shed 1 base, and the junction held 8 bases outside the gene matches. Written as DNA, the CDR3 is TGTGCCAGTAGCCTCGCGGGGGGTCCATCCTACGAGCAGTACTTC. It codes for CASSLAGGPSYEQYF.

The chain combines TRBV4-3 with TRBJ2-7; D may be TRBD2 (5 bases). Trimming left V 0 bases short and J 0 bases short, with 9 bases between. There are 15 residues in the CDR3. CDR1 is LGHNA, CDR2 YSLEER, per germline. The chain's CDR3 is CASSQDLGSSYEQYF. The CDR3 nucleotides read TGCGCCAGCAGCCAAGATCTGGGGAGCTCCTACGAGCAGTACTTC.

This clone was seen a few times. The genes are TRBV5-6 and TRBJ2-1; 8 bases match TRBD1. This CDR3 is built from 18 residues. Germline V gene data show CDR1 as SGHDT and CDR2 as YYEEEE. V shed 4 bases, J shed 4 bases, and the junction held 16 bases outside the gene matches. Here the CDR3 reads CASSQLGPRQGRYNEQFF. DNA for the CDR3: TGTGCCAGCAGCCAGTTGGGACCGAGACAGGGGAGGTACAATGAGCAGTTCTTC.

J is TRBJ2-2 and V is TRBV7-9, with D possibly matching TRBD1 (6 bases). V was pared by 1 base and J by 1 base, with 10 bases between. The CDR3 covers 16 residues. The germline CDR1 and CDR2 sequences are SEHNR and FQNEAQ (reference sequence). Here the CDR3 reads CASSLEGGRNTGELFF. The CDR3 DNA follows: TGTGCCAGCAGCTTAGAAGGGGGACGGAACACCGGGGAGCTGTTTTTT.

The rearrangement uses TRBV2 and TRBJ2-1, with D unclear. The CDR3 is 14 residues long. V lost 2 bases and J 0 bases, leaving 5 bases between the germline ends. In germline, CDR1 is SNHLY, CDR2 FYNNEI. DNA of the CDR3: TGTGCCAGCAGTGAATCGGGCTCCTACAATGAGCAGTTCTTC. Translation: CASSESGSYNEQFF.

The chain joins TRBV6-6 to TRBJ1-1, with 8 bases aligning to TRBD1. The CDR3 is 14 residues long. Germline V gene lookup returns CDR1 MNHNY and CDR2 SVGAGI (reference sequence). Trimming at V came to 2 bases and at J to 1 base, leaving 0 bases not matched to a gene. CDR3 coding DNA: TGTGCCAGCAGTTACGACAGGGGGAACACTGAAGCTTTCTTT. Translation: CASSYDRGNTEAFF.

The CDR3 loop is CASSLETGGTEAFF. The CDR3 coding sequence is TGTGCCAGCAGCTTAGAGACAGGGGGCACTGAAGCTTTCTTT. The rearrangement links TRBV7-9 to TRBJ1-1; TRBD1 matches 9 bases. The V segment lost 1 base and the J segment 4 bases; nucleotides outside the gene matches: 1. CDR1 is SEHNR and CDR2 is FQNEAQ in the germline V gene (reference sequence). The CDR3 sequence is 14 residues long. Filled out from reference TRBV7-9 and TRBJ1-1, the complete variable domain reads DTGVSQNPRHKITKRGQNVTFRCDPISEHNRLYWYRQTLGQGPEFLTYFQNEAQLEKSRLLSDRFSAERPKGSFSTLEIQRTEQGDSAMYLCASSLETGGTEAFFGQGTRLTVV.

The rearrangement uses TRBV28 and TRBJ1-3, with D perhaps TRBD1 (5 bases). CDR1 is MDHEN and CDR2 is SYDVKM in the germline V gene. V was clipped by 7 bases and J by 4 bases, with 17 bases between them. The CDR3 length is 15 residues. Here the CDR3 DNA reads TGTGCCAGCACCCAGAGCGAGGGACCCGGAAACACCATATATTTT. It yields the protein CASTQSEGPGNTIYF.

The chain joins TRBV5-1 to TRBJ2-7; D is perhaps TRBD1 (8 bases). CDR1 and CDR2 (germline): SGHRS, YFSETQ. Trimming removed 3 bases from V and 1 base from J, with 14 bases in between. CDR3 length: 15 amino acids. This CDR3 reads CASSWGRDRSYEQYF. CDR3 DNA: TGCGCCAGCAGCTGGGGGAGGGACAGGTCCTACGAGCAGTACTTC.

The J gene is TRBJ1-2, the V gene TRBV2; the D is unclear. Germline V gives CDR1 SNHLY, CDR2 FYNNEI. Trimming removed 3 bases from V and 1 base from J, with 6 bases in between. CDR3 size: 13 residues. The CDR3 here is CASSDSHNYGYTF. The CDR3 DNA reads as TGTGCCAGCAGTGACTCCCATAACTATGGCTACACCTTC.